What follows is one T cell receptor beta chain and its context. The table came from immunoSEQ multiplex PCR; TCRdb's copy has only in-frame clones and leaves some out. The data contain 45,000 to 65,000 clones, less than 90% of them singletons. CDR1 is SGHTA, CDR2 FQGTGA, per germline. V was clipped by 3 bases and J by 7 bases; unmatched bases: 5. The CDR3 is 14 amino acids. The sample comes from a study of OX40 agonist ivuxolimab in advanced cancers. Here the sequenced sample was CD4+ or CD8+ T cells sorted from blood, taken in a trial of the OX40 agonist ivuxolimab. The chain links TRBV7-3 to TRBJ2-2; 7 nucleotides align to TRBD1. The receptor was derived from an adult with an advanced solid tumor such as melanoma, head and neck, liver or kidney cancer. This CDR3 reads CASSLGRDSGELFF. The CDR3 DNA reads TGTGCCAGCAGCTTGGGTAGGGACAGCGGGGAGCTGTTTTTT.